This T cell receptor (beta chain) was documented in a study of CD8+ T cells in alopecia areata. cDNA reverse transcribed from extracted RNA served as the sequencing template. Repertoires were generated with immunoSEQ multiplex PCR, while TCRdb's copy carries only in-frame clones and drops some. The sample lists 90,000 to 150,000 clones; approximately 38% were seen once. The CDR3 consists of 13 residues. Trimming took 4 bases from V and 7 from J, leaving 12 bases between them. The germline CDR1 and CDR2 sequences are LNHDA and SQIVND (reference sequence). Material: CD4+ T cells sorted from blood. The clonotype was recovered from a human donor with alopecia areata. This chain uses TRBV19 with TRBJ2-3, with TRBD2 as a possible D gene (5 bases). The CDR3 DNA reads TGTGCCAGTAGTACTCCTACTAGTTATACGCAGTATTTT. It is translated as CASSTPTSYTQYF.